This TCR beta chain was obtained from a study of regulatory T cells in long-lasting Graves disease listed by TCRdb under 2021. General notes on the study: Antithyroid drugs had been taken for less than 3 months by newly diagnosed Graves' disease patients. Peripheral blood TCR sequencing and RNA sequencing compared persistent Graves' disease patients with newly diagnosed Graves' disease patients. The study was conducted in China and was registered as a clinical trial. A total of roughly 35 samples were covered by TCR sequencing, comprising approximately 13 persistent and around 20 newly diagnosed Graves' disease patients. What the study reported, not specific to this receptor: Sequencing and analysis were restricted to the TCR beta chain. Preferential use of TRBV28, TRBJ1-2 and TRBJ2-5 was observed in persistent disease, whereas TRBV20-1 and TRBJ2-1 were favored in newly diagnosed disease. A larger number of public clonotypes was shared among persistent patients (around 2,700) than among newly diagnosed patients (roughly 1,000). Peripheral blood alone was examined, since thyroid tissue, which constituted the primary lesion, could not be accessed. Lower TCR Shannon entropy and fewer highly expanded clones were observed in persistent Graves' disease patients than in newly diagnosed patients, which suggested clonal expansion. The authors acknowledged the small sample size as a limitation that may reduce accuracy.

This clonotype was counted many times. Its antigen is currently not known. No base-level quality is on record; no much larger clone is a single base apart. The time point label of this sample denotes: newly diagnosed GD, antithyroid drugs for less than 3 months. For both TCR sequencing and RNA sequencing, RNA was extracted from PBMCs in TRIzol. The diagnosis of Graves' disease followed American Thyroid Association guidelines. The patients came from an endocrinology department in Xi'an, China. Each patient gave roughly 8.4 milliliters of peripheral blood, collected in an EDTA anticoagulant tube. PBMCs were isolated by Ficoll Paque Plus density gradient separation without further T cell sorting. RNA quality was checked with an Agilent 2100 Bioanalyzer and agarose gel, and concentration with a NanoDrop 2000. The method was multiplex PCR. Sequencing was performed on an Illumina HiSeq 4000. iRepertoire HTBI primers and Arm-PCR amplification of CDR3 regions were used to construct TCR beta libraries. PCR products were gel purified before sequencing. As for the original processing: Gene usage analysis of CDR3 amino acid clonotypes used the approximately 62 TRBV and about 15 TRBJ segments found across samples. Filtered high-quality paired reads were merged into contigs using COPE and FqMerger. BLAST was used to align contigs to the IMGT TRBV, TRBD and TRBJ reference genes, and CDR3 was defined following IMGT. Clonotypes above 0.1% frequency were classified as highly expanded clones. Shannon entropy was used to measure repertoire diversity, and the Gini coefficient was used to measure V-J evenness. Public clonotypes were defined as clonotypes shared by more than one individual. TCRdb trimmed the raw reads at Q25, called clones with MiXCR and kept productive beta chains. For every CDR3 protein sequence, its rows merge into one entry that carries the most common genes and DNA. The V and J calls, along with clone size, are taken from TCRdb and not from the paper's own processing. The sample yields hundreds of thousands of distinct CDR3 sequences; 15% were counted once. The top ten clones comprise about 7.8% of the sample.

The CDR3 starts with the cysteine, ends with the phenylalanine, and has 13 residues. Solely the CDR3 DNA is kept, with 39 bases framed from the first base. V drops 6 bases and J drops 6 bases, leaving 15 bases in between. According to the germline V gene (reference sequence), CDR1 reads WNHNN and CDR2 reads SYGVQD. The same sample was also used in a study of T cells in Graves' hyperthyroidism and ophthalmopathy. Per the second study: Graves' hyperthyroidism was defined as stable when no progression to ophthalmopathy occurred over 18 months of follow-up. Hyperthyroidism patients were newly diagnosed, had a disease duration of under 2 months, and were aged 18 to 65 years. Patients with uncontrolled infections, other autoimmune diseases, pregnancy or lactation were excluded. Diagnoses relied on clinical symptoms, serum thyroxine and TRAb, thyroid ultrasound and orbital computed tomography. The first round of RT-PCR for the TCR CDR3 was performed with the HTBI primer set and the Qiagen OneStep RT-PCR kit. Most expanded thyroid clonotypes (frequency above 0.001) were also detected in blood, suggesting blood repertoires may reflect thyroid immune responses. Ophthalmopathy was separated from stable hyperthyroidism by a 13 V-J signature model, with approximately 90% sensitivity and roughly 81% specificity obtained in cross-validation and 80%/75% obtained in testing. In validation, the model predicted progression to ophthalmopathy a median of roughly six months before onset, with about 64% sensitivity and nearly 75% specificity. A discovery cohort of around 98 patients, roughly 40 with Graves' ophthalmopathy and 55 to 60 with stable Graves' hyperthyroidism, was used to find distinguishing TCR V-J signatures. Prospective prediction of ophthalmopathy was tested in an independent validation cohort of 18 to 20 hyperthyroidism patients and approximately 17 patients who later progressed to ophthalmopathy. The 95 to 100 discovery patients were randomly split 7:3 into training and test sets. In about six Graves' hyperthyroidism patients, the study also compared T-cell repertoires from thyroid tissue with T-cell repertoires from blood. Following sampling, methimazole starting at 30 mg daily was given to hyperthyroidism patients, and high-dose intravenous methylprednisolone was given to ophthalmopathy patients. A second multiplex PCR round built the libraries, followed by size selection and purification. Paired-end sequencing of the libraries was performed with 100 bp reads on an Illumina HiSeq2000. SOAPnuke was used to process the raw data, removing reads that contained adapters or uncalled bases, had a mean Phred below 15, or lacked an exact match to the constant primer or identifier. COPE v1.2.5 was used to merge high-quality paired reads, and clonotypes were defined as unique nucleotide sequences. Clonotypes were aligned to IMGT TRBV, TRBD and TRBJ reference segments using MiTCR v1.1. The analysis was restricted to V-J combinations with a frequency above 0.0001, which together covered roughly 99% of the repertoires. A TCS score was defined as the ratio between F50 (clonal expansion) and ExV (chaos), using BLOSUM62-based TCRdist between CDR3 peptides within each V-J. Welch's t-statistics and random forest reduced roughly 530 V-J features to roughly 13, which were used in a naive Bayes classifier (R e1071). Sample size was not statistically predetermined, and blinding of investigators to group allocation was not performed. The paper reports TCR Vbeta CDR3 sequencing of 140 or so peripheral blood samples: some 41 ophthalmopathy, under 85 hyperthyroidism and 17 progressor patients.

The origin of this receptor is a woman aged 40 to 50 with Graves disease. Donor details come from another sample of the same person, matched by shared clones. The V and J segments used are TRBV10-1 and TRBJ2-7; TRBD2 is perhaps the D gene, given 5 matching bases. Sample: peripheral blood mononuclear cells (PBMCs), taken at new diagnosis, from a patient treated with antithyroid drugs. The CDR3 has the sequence CASSRTGNGEQYF. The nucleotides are TGCGCCAGCAGCCGGACTGGAAATGGCGAGCAGTACTTC.